This entry lists 22 T cell receptor beta chains sequenced from one sample in a study of blood T cell repertoires in COVID-19. The data were produced by immunoSEQ multiplex PCR, yet TCRdb's version contains in-frame clones alone and is incomplete. Among fewer than 150,000 clones listed, over 70% were seen once. The sample consisted of peripheral blood. The receptors stem from a man older than 75 with acute or convalescent COVID-19.

The chain is built from TRBV19 and TRBJ1-1; 7 nucleotides line up with TRBD1. CDR3 length equals 14 residues. The V and J ends lost 3 bases and 4 bases, in that order; junction bases with no gene match: 5. Per the germline V gene, CDR1 is LNHDA and CDR2 is SQIVND (reference sequence). The CDR3 nucleotides read TGTGCCAGTAGTATGACAGGGTACCTCACTGAAGCTTTCTTT. Translated, it gives CASSMTGYLTEAFF.

V gene TRBV12-3 or TRBV12-4 combines with J gene TRBJ2-1, with D possibly matching TRBD2 (5 bases). Trimming shortened V by 5 bases and J by 10 bases, and 15 bases separated the two germline ends. The CDR3 totals 13 residues. Written as DNA, the CDR3 is TGTGCCAGCAGTCAATCGAGCGGTCTCGAGCAGTTCTTC. Protein: CASSQSSGLEQFF.

In this sample, this clone is medium-sized. J is TRBJ1-1 and V is TRBV28, with TRBD1 matching over 11 bases. V dropped 6 bases and J dropped 5; count of bases not matched to a gene: 8. The germline V gene has CDR1 MDHEN and CDR2 SYDVKM. This CDR3 is built from 15 residues. The CDR3 protein is CASSPDRGRWTEAFF. The CDR3 bases are TGTGCCAGCAGCCCGGACAGGGGGCGGTGGACTGAAGCTTTCTTT.

This clone was detected once. V usage is TRBV5-6 and J usage is TRBJ2-7; TRBD1 agrees at 8 bases. The J segment lost 6 bases and the V segment lost 3 bases, leaving 11 bases of the junction unmatched. The CDR3 runs 15 residues. CDR1 is SGHDT, CDR2 YYEEEE, per germline. The chain's CDR3 is CASSSFSGTGSEQYF. The CDR3 DNA follows: TGTGCCAGCAGCTCCTTTTCCGGGACAGGATCCGAGCAGTACTTC.

The chain couples TRBV10-3 to TRBJ1-4, with 11 positions matching TRBD1. The CDR3 has 14 amino acids. J was trimmed by 8 bases and V by 10 bases; bases with no gene match: 9. The V gene's germline CDR1 is ENHRY and CDR2 SYGVKD. CDR3: CATKRTGGEEKLFF. CDR3 in DNA: TGTGCCACGAAAAGGACAGGGGGCGAGGAAAAACTGTTTTTT.

V and J are TRBV9 and TRBJ2-1; D might be TRBD2 (5 bases). The CDR3 has 11 amino acids. Per germline, CDR1 SGDLS and CDR2 YYNGEE. V was clipped by 0 bases and J by 10 bases, with 5 bases between them. CDR3 region: CASSVGGEQFF. CDR3 DNA: TGTGCCAGCAGCGTAGGAGGGGAGCAGTTCTTC.

The gene calls are TRBV5-1 and TRBJ2-5; 7 bases match TRBD1. Trimming cost V 4 bases and J 3 bases; bases outside gene matches: 9. This CDR3 contains 15 residues. The germline V gene encodes CDR1 SGHRS and CDR2 YFSETQ. The CDR3 coding sequence is TGCGCCAGCAGCCACACCGGGACAGAAAAAGAGACCCAGTACTTC. Encoded protein: CASSHTGTEKETQYF.

By frequency in the sample, this clone is medium-sized (0.01 to 0.1%). Other DNA sequences of this sample code for an identical CDR3. V gene TRBV2 combines with J gene TRBJ1-1; D may be TRBD1 (5 bases). Looked up from germline, CDR1 is SNHLY and CDR2 is FYNNEI. The CDR3 is made up of 13 amino acids. V was pared by 2 bases and J by 4 bases, with 8 bases between. CDR3 in amino acids: CASSEFGGTEAFF. The CDR3 coding sequence is TGTGCCAGCAGTGAATTCGGGGGCACTGAAGCTTTCTTT.

V usage is TRBV7-8 and J usage is TRBJ1-1, with D unresolved. CDR1 SGHVS and CDR2 FQNEAQ come from the germline V gene. The CDR3 is 13 residues long. Trimming left V 2 bases short and J 0 bases short, with 4 bases between. The CDR3 is CASSLPVNTEAFF. Here the CDR3 DNA reads TGTGCCAGCAGCTTACCGGTGAACACTGAAGCTTTCTTT.

This clone has only one observation. The chain links TRBV10-2 to TRBJ1-1; TRBD1 matches at 7 bases. Per germline, CDR1 WSHSY and CDR2 SAAADI. J lost 5 bases, V lost 6 bases, and 12 bases had no gene match. The CDR3 totals 15 residues. This chain's CDR3 is CASRQGGPSATEAFF. For the CDR3, the DNA is TGCGCCAGCAGGCAAGGGGGCCCGAGTGCAACTGAAGCTTTCTTT.

The chain carries TRBV27 and TRBJ2-2; TRBD2 agrees at 12 bases. Unmatched junction bases numbered 6, after V lost 6 bases and J lost 4 bases. The CDR3 spans 16 residues. Germline V gene sequence: CDR1 MNHEY, CDR2 SMNVEV (reference sequence). The CDR3: CASRLAGGPSTGELFF. CDR3 sequence (DNA): TGTGCCAGCAGGCTAGCGGGGGGGCCAAGCACCGGGGAGCTGTTTTTT.

The V gene is TRBV9, the J gene TRBJ1-3; D not certain. The germline CDR1 and CDR2 sequences are SGDLS and YYNGEE. V shed 0 bases and J shed 0 bases, with 13 bases lying between them. The CDR3 totals 17 residues. The CDR3 region is CASSVDPQVGSGNTIYF. In DNA, the CDR3 is TGTGCCAGCAGCGTAGATCCCCAGGTGGGCTCTGGAAACACCATATATTTT.

Remarks on this clone: Just one base apart from a much larger clone, this may be a read error. V and J are TRBV10-3 and TRBJ2-2; TRBD2 aligns across 8 bases. V dropped 4 bases and J dropped 8; count of bases not matched to a gene: 6. CDR1 ENHRY and CDR2 SYGVKD come from the germline V gene. The CDR3 consists of 14 residues. The CDR3 sequence is CAISVTSGSGELFF. The CDR3 bases are TGTGCCATCAGTGTCACTAGCGGTTCGGGGGAGCTGTTTTTT.

The chain couples TRBV5-6 to TRBJ1-1; TRBD1 matches at 7 bases. CDR3 size: 15 residues. The trim removed 1 base at V and 2 bases at J, leaving 5 bases unmatched. Germline-derived CDR1 and CDR2 are SGHDT and YYEEEE. The CDR3 DNA is TGTGCCAGCAGCTTGAAGACAGGGAAAAACACTGAAGCTTTCTTT. Translation: CASSLKTGKNTEAFF.

The rearrangement uses TRBV29-1 and TRBJ2-7; weak D call: TRBD1 (9 bases). The V gene lost 7 bases and the J gene lost 4 bases, with 20 bases spanning the gap. Germline lookup yields CDR1 SQVTM and CDR2 ANQGSEA. CDR3 length: 14 amino acids. The CDR3 DNA sequence: TGCAGCGCCATTACAGGGGGCGGGGGGTACGAGCAGTACTTC. This codes for CSAITGGGGYEQYF.

This clone was picked up a small number of times. For the CDR3, the DNA is TGTGCCAGCAGAGCCATGAGGGGGGGAAAAGGAAACACCATATATTTT. This codes for CASRAMRGGKGNTIYF. The chain is built from TRBV2 and TRBJ1-3, with D maybe TRBD1 (6 bases). This CDR3 is built from 16 residues. Trimming pared 6 bases from V and 4 bases from J, leaving 19 bases between. In germline, CDR1 is SNHLY, CDR2 FYNNEI.

J is TRBJ1-2 and V is TRBV19; TRBD1 agrees at 7 bases. Losses at the gene ends were 6 bases for V and 3 bases for J; bases not matched to a gene: 1. Germline values: CDR1 LNHDA, CDR2 SQIVND (reference sequence). The CDR3 totals 12 residues. CDR3 sequence reads: CASRGQYYGYTF. The CDR3 DNA is TGTGCCAGTAGGGGACAGTACTATGGCTACACCTTC.

The rearrangement uses TRBV11-2 and TRBJ2-7, with 8 positions matching TRBD2. In germline, CDR1 is SGHAT, CDR2 FQNNGV. The ends lost 0 bases at V and 0 bases at J; junction bases unmatched: 1. This CDR3 has 15 amino acids. As DNA, the CDR3 is TGTGCCAGCAGCTTAGAGCGGGGGGACTCCTACGAGCAGTACTTC. It translates to CASSLERGDSYEQYF.

The chain couples TRBV7-2 to TRBJ2-1; 13 bases match TRBD2. V shed 5 bases, J shed 7 bases, and the junction held 11 bases outside the gene matches. Germline V lookup: CDR1 SGHTA, CDR2 FQGNSA. CDR3 length equals 17 residues. The CDR3 bases are TGTGCCAGCAGCCTAACTAGCGGGGGGGCCGGTAGAAATGAGCAGTTCTTC. It specifies CASSLTSGGAGRNEQFF.

The rearrangement joins TRBV7-6 to TRBJ1-5; D is ambiguous. The CDR3 contains 16 residues. Deletions cut 10 bases from V and 2 bases from J, with 21 bases between. Germline-derived CDR1 and CDR2 are SGHVS and FNYEAQ. The CDR3: CATTPIARVRNQPQHF. CDR3 nucleotides: TGTGCCACCACACCCATCGCCCGTGTTCGCAATCAGCCCCAGCATTTT.

DNA of the CDR3: TGCAGCGTTCGAGAGAGGGGGACCGGGGAGCTGTTTTTT. It encodes CSVRERGTGELFF. The chain links TRBV29-1 to TRBJ2-2; D is perhaps TRBD1 (6 bases). V lost 5 bases, J lost 5 bases, and 12 bases lay in between. The CDR3 extends over 13 amino acids. Germline-derived CDR1 and CDR2 are SQVTM and ANQGSEA.

This clone was picked up a small number of times. The chain links TRBV5-8 to TRBJ1-4; 9 positions match TRBD1. Germline lookup yields CDR1 SGHTS and CDR2 YDEGEE. V dropped 3 bases and J dropped 0; count of bases not matched to a gene: 15. This CDR3 is built from 20 residues. Here the CDR3 reads CASSSNGQGTIFATNEKLFF. CDR3 coding DNA: TGTGCCAGCAGCTCGAATGGACAGGGGACGATATTTGCAACTAATGAAAAACTGTTTTTT.